This T cell receptor (beta chain) was documented in a study of blood T cell repertoires in COVID-19. Study-wide background: Specimens from acute and convalescent COVID-19 originated in the United States, Italy and Spain.

The CDR3 extends over 14 amino acids. Looked up from germline, CDR1 is MNHEY and CDR2 is SVGAGI. V dropped 2 bases and J dropped 3 bases, with 10 bases sitting between them. As originally analysed: Reference gene primers were amplified, and this amplification served to estimate nucleated cell counts. Method: immunoSEQ multiplex PCR; TCRdb's copy keeps in-frame clones and lacks some. That table gives V, J and clone size, and the DNA gave D and trimming. The table shows around 37,000 clones, with about nine tenths occurring only once. Sequencing was carried out using peripheral blood. The TCR comes from a middle-aged man with active or convalescent COVID-19. V and J are TRBV6-5 and TRBJ1-1; D remains ambiguous. CDR3 DNA: TGTGCCAGCAGTTACGTTGGGGAGGACACTGAAGCTTTCTTT. It translates to CASSYVGEDTEAFF.